This T cell receptor (beta chain) came from a study of T-cell reconstitution after alpha-beta-depleted transplantation in children (dated by TCRdb to 2016 to 2017). With regard to the full study: Using TCR repertoire profiling, the study quantitatively followed how T-cell immune reconstitution unfolded in children after TCRalphabeta/CD19-depleted allogeneic hematopoietic cell transplantation. The full study reports these points: About two months after transplant, the apparently early recovery of alphabetaT-cell counts reportedly depended on just several hundred clones that had expanded rapidly and came from non-depleted graft cells. Over subsequent months, a decline in hyperexpanded clone frequencies was noted, and after one year, T-cell counts and TCRbeta diversity were mostly ascribed to newly produced T cells. In some patients, the high TCRbeta diversity seen at day 60 was put down to recipient T cells and intrathymic progenitors that had survived conditioning.

The CDR3, from cysteine to phenylalanine, totals 16 residues. The kept DNA is CDR3 alone, 48 bases in frame from the first base. V is trimmed back by 5 bases and J by 6 bases, and the junction contains 7 bases that no gene match accounts for. Sequences LNHDA (CDR1) and SQIVND (CDR2) are obtained from the germline V gene (reference sequence). The library was obtained by PCR. The instrument was an Illumina HiSeq 2500. TCR libraries were prepared with molecular barcoding, using unique molecular identifiers to normalize TCRbeta repertoire quantification. Using fastp trimming at Q25 and MiXCR clonotype assembly, TCRdb reanalyzed the public sequencing data and kept in-frame beta chains. One record per CDR3 amino acid sequence lists the most common genes and DNA. The sample table lists fewer than 1 million distinct CDR3 sequences, roughly 15% of them with a count of one. Around 5% of the sample rests with the top ten.

The sample's treatment or condition, from its label and the paper: allogeneic hematopoietic cell transplantation with graft depleted of TCRalphabeta T cells and CD19 B cells. The transplant recipients were children given TCRalphabeta/CD19-depleted allogeneic hematopoietic cell grafts. With respect to this clonotype: Its specific antigen is unknown. Base qualities are not provided; no much larger clone lies one nucleotide away.

The specimen was PBMCs, mostly from graft donor cells, collected 360 days after TCRalphabeta/CD19-depleted stem cell transplant. The chain links TRBV19 with TRBJ2-1; the central 13 bases match TRBD2. The source of this sequence is a male patient younger than 18 who had a stem cell transplant for acute lymphoblastic leukemia, so the T cells may come from the graft donor. The nucleotide sequence reads TGTGCCAGTAGTCTAGGGACTAGCGGGACTCGCAATGAGCAGTTCTTC. It specifies CASSLGTSGTRNEQFF. With the rest looked up from the reference TRBV19 and TRBJ2-1 genes rather than sequenced, the full variable domain is DGGITQSPKYLFRKEGQNVTLSCEQNLNHDAMYWYRQDPGQGLRLIYYSQIVNDFQKGDIAEGYSVSREKKESFPLTVTSAQKNPTAFYLCASSLGTSGTRNEQFFGPGTRLTVL.